These T cell receptor beta chains were read from a single sample in a study of blood T cells in healthy people across ages. TCRdb passed the 5' RACE reads through MiXCR, listing each CDR3 protein once. The sample includes 650,000 to 900,000 distinct CDR3 sequences, 62% seen only once; the top ten take about 30%. Specimen: blood. The receptors derive from a man aged 25 to 40 in good health. Both conserved end residues are part of each CDR3. The D gene is left open where the match is weak. Expanded clones are given a class, and other clones once, few, many or no size at all.

CDR3 protein	CDR3 DNA	clone size	V gene	J gene	D gene
CASTEEGTQAGAEAFF	TGTGCCAGCACCGAGGAGGGCACTCAGGCGGGTGCTGAAGCTTTCTTT	-	TRBV6-2/TRBV6-3	TRBJ1-1	-
CASSLNGGEGGFGQPQHF	TGTGCCAGCAGCTTGAACGGCGGGGAGGGCGGTTTCGGGCAGCCCCAGCATTTT	once	TRBV7-9	TRBJ1-5	-
CASSSRSGGTDTQYF	TGCGCCAGCAGCTCTAGGAGCGGGGGCACAGATACGCAGTATTTT	-	TRBV5-1	TRBJ2-3	TRBD2
CASTGQSSYNSPLHF	TGTGCCAGCACTGGACAGAGCTCCTATAATTCACCCCTCCACTTT	-	TRBV2	TRBJ1-6	-
CASSQDRMGTGRHSPLHF	TGCGCCAGCAGCCAAGATCGGATGGGGACAGGGAGGCATTCACCCCTCCACTTT	-	TRBV4-3	TRBJ1-6	TRBD1
CASSYSRGVGEKLFF	TGTGCCAGCAGTTACTCCCGGGGAGTTGGGGAAAAACTGTTTTTT	-	TRBV6-5	TRBJ1-4	-
CASSPELYNEQFF	TGTGCCAGCAGCCCAGAGCTGTACAATGAGCAGTTCTTC	-	TRBV14	TRBJ2-1	-
CASSPQQSGTNEQFF	TGTGCCAGCAGCCCCCAACAAAGCGGGACCAATGAGCAGTTCTTC	-	TRBV7-2	TRBJ2-1	TRBD2
CSARGRVRGQPQHF	TGCAGTGCTAGAGGCAGGGTTAGAGGGCAGCCCCAGCATTTT	-	TRBV20-1	TRBJ1-5	-
CSGAATSYYEQYF	TGCAGCGGCGCCGCGACGTCATACTACGAGCAGTACTTC	once	TRBV29-1	TRBJ2-7	-
CASSPGGLTGANVLTF	TGTGCCAGCAGTCCAGGGGGCTTGACTGGGGCCAACGTCCTGACTTTC	once	TRBV28	TRBJ2-6	TRBD1
CSARDPGSEKTYEQYF	TGCAGTGCTAGAGATCCCGGGTCAGAGAAGACCTACGAGCAGTACTTC	-	TRBV20-1	TRBJ2-7	-
CASSLMVGAHIIEQYF	TGTGCCAGCAGCTTAATGGTCGGGGCCCATATTATCGAGCAGTACTTC	few	TRBV7-2	TRBJ2-7	-
CASTPWAYPETQYF	TGTGCCAGCACCCCCTGGGCCTACCCAGAGACCCAGTACTTC	-	TRBV25-1	TRBJ2-5	-
CASQSVRGGRDEQFF	TGTGCCTCTCAGTCCGTCCGGGGGGGGCGGGATGAGCAGTTCTTC	-	TRBV7-2	TRBJ2-1	TRBD2
CASSLYREASYEQYF	TGTGCCAGCAGCTTATATCGGGAAGCTTCCTACGAGCAGTACTTC	-	TRBV7-2	TRBJ2-7	-
CAIQGTTPNLYF	TGTGCCATACAGGGGACTACCCCAAATCTGTACTTC	many	TRBV10-3	TRBJ2-7	-
CATSRGDSYEQYF	TGTGCCACCAGCAGAGGGGACAGCTACGAGCAGTACTTC	-	TRBV15	TRBJ2-7	TRBD1
CASSLDAGTSTDTQYF	TGTGCCAGCAGCCTGGACGCCGGGACTAGCACAGATACGCAGTATTTT	few	TRBV5-6	TRBJ2-3	-
CSALSNRGDYGYTF	TGCAGTGCCTTGTCAAACAGGGGTGACTATGGCTACACCTTC	few	TRBV20-1	TRBJ1-2	TRBD1
CASSYLTTSSSDTQYF	TGTGCCAGCAGCTACTTAACGACTAGCAGTTCAGATACGCAGTATTTT	-	TRBV6-6	TRBJ2-3	TRBD2
CASSLTTGTVSYNEQFF	TGTGCCAGCAGTTTAACGACCGGGACAGTCTCCTACAATGAGCAGTTCTTC	few	TRBV6-2/TRBV6-3	TRBJ2-1	TRBD1
CSTHLGDRVSNEQFF	TGCAGTACCCACCTTGGGGACAGGGTTTCCAATGAGCAGTTCTTC	-	TRBV20-1	TRBJ2-1	TRBD1
CSASVRYNYGYTF	TGCAGTGCTAGCGTAAGATATAACTATGGCTACACCTTC	-	TRBV20-1	TRBJ1-2	-
CASSFVTGGVEQYF	TGTGCCAGCAGTTTCGTGACAGGGGGCGTCGAGCAGTACTTC	few	TRBV28	TRBJ2-7	TRBD1
CASTLGGGFYNEQFF	TGTGCCAGCACTCTTGGGGGGGGGTTCTACAATGAGCAGTTCTTC	-	TRBV28	TRBJ2-1	TRBD2
CASSWGREGRGETQYF	TGTGCCAGCAGTTGGGGCCGGGAGGGACGAGGAGAGACCCAGTACTTC	-	TRBV28	TRBJ2-5	TRBD2
CSVLGPGRLDEQYF	TGCAGTGTTCTAGGGCCAGGGAGGCTCGACGAGCAGTACTTC	-	TRBV20-1	TRBJ2-7	-
CSVDSDRVGEQYF	TGCAGCGTCGATTCCGACAGGGTGGGGGAGCAGTACTTC	-	TRBV29-1	TRBJ2-5	TRBD1
CASSLGSGTEAFF	TGTGCCAGCAGTCTCGGGTCGGGGACTGAAGCTTTCTTT	-	TRBV28	TRBJ1-1	-
CAVGAAYEQYF	TGTGCCGTCGGTGCGGCGTACGAGCAGTACTTC	-	TRBV7-9	TRBJ2-7	-
CASSPPDAGGTQYF	TGTGCCAGCAGCCCGCCGGATGCCGGGGGGACCCAGTACTTC	-	TRBV5-5	TRBJ2-5	-
CASSAGEVGYTF	TGTGCCAGCAGCGCCGGGGAGGTCGGCTACACCTTC	-	TRBV7-9	TRBJ1-2	-
CASSEFGQGVNQPQHF	TGTGCCAGCAGTGAATTCGGACAGGGGGTAAATCAGCCCCAGCATTTT	-	TRBV6-1	TRBJ1-5	TRBD1
CASSSPLPRVGYTF	TGTGCCAGCAGTTCCCCCCTACCACGTGTTGGCTACACCTTC	-	TRBV12-3/TRBV12-4	TRBJ1-2	-
CSAREGQAYGYTF	TGCAGTGCTAGAGAAGGACAGGCCTATGGCTACACCTTC	few	TRBV20-1	TRBJ1-2	TRBD1
CASRENRARTDTQYF	TGTGCCAGCAGGGAGAACAGGGCTCGCACAGATACGCAGTATTTT	-	TRBV6-5	TRBJ2-3	-
CASSPDRFQYEQYF	TGTGCCAGCAGTCCGGACAGATTTCAATACGAGCAGTACTTC	-	TRBV7-9	TRBJ2-7	-
CASSPIRGENEQFF	TGCGCCAGCAGCCCTATTCGGGGTGAGAATGAGCAGTTCTTC	few	TRBV5-1	TRBJ2-1	-